Shown below are 16 T cell receptor beta chains from a single sample sequenced in a study of CD8+ T cells in alopecia areata. RNA extraction was followed by reverse transcription into cDNA, which acted as the sequencing template. Libraries were prepared by immunoSEQ multiplex PCR; TCRdb keeps only in-frame clonotypes and omits some of them. The sample comprises under 35,000 clones, around 80% of which are singletons, and under 20% rests with the top ten. Sequences were obtained from NKG2D-low CD8+ T cells sorted from blood. All receptors come from a human donor with alopecia areata.

This clone showed up just a few times. This chain connects TRBV19 to TRBJ1-5, with D unresolved. This CDR3 is built from 15 residues. V lost 3 bases and J 2 bases, leaving 11 bases between the germline ends. Germline V gives CDR1 LNHDA, CDR2 SQIVND (reference sequence). The CDR3 DNA reads TGTGCCAGTAGTATCGGATCTCTGGGCAATCAGCCCCAGCATTTT. Protein: CASSIGSLGNQPQHF.

The genes are TRBV7-2 and TRBJ1-4; 10 bases align to TRBD1. V shed 5 bases and J 5 bases; nucleotides not matched to a gene: 5. This CDR3 is 15 amino acids long. Germline-derived CDR1 and CDR2 are SGHTA and FQGNSA. For the CDR3, the DNA is TGTGCCAGCAGCCCACCGGGACAGGGGAATGAAAAACTGTTTTTT. Amino acids: CASSPPGQGNEKLFF.

In its sample, this clone is medium-sized. The CDR3 is CASGTGSSTDTQYF. The DNA for the CDR3 is TGTGCCAGCGGTACGGGGTCTAGCACAGATACGCAGTATTTT. The chain carries TRBV6-4 and TRBJ2-3; weak D call: TRBD2 (5 bases). V was trimmed by 8 bases and J by 0 bases, leaving 12 bases between them. The CDR3 spans 14 residues. CDR1 and CDR2 from the germline V gene are MRHNA and SNTAGT.

This clone was detected only once. The chain couples TRBV7-9 to TRBJ2-5, with 8 bases matching TRBD2. With V trimmed by 2 bases and J by 1 base, 3 bases remained unmatched. CDR3 length: 15 amino acids. Looked up from germline, CDR1 is SEHNR and CDR2 is FQNEAQ (reference sequence). The CDR3 nucleotides read TGTGCCAGCAGCTTACGCGGGGGGTCCCAAGAGACCCAGTACTTC. This encodes CASSLRGGSQETQYF.

This chain uses TRBV27 with TRBJ2-1; 10 positions match TRBD2. The CDR3 is 16 residues long. V dropped 0 bases and J dropped 4; count of bases not matched to a gene: 3. The germline gives CDR1 MNHEY, CDR2 SMNVEV (reference sequence). The CDR3 here is CASSLSASGSYNEQFF. The CDR3 coding sequence is TGTGCCAGCAGTTTATCGGCTAGCGGGAGTTACAATGAGCAGTTCTTC.

The chain couples TRBV6-6 to TRBJ2-7; D possibly corresponds to TRBD2 (6 bases). The CDR3 covers 13 residues. V shed 10 bases and J shed 2 bases, with 15 bases lying between them. CDR1 is MNHNY, CDR2 SVGAGI, per germline (reference sequence). The CDR3 DNA is TGTGCCACGACGGACACGGGGGCCTACGAGCAGTACTTC. Protein sequence: CATTDTGAYEQYF.

The V and J genes are TRBV29-1 and TRBJ2-3; D is unresolved. The germline gives CDR1 SQVTM, CDR2 ANQGSEA. The CDR3 has 10 residues. Trimming took 6 bases from V and 6 from J, leaving 7 bases between them. The CDR3 sequence: CSVHRDTQYF. The CDR3 DNA follows: TGCAGCGTCCATAGGGATACGCAGTATTTT.

The chain is built from TRBV5-4 and TRBJ2-2, with 9 bases aligning to TRBD1. V trimming: 4 bases; J trimming: 5 bases; junction bases outside the gene matches: 15. The CDR3 extends over 18 amino acids. Germline V gene lookup returns CDR1 SGHNT and CDR2 YYREEE (reference sequence). CDR3 loop: CASSLERTGGEDTGELFF. The CDR3 DNA reads as TGTGCCAGCAGCCTAGAACGTACAGGGGGCGAAGATACCGGGGAGCTGTTTTTT.

The genes are TRBV27 and TRBJ2-3, with 13 bases aligning to TRBD2. CDR3 length: 17 residues. The germline V gene encodes CDR1 MNHEY and CDR2 SMNVEV (reference sequence). With V trimmed by 1 base and J by 0 bases, 1 base remained unmatched. CDR3 sequence: CASSLWTSGGSTDTQYF. The CDR3 coding sequence is TGTGCCAGCAGTTTATGGACTAGCGGGGGTAGCACAGATACGCAGTATTTT.

The chain recombines TRBV27 with TRBJ2-3; D is uncertain. This CDR3 is built from 11 residues. V was clipped by 3 bases and J by 5 bases, with 3 bases between them. The V gene's germline CDR1 is MNHEY and CDR2 SMNVEV (reference sequence). The chain's CDR3 is CASSFRDTQYF. The CDR3, as DNA: TGTGCCAGCAGTTTCCGAGATACGCAGTATTTT.

V gene TRBV5-1 combines with J gene TRBJ2-1; TRBD2 agrees at 7 bases. The CDR3 has 16 amino acids. Germline V CDR1 and CDR2: SGHRS, YFSETQ. The ends lost 0 bases at V and 8 bases at J; junction bases unmatched: 11. The CDR3 protein is CASSLAGRVLLDEQFF. The CDR3 nucleotides are TGCGCCAGCAGCTTGGCTGGGAGGGTTTTATTAGATGAGCAGTTCTTC.

This clone is a singleton in its sample. V is TRBV4-1 and J is TRBJ2-2; D is perhaps TRBD1 (6 bases). This CDR3 has 16 amino acids. V gave up 3 bases and J gave up 4 bases, with 15 bases separating them. Germline lookup yields CDR1 MGHRA and CDR2 YSYEKL. As DNA, the CDR3 is TGCGCCAGCAGCCACCCAGGGGTCCCCCTCACCGGGGAGCTGTTTTTT. This translates into CASSHPGVPLTGELFF.

The chain couples TRBV27 to TRBJ2-2, with a weak D call TRBD2 (6 bases). CDR3 length equals 13 residues. V was clipped by 7 bases and J by 5 bases, with 11 bases between them. Germline V lookup: CDR1 MNHEY, CDR2 SMNVEV (reference sequence). Written as DNA, the CDR3 is TGTGCCAGCACCTTTGGGGGGACCGGGGAGCTGTTTTTT. This encodes CASTFGGTGELFF.

The V and J genes are TRBV29-1 and TRBJ2-1, with unresolved D. Germline V gene sequence: CDR1 SQVTM, CDR2 ANQGSEA. The germline V and J ends were trimmed by 5 bases and 3 bases, with 5 bases remaining between them. The CDR3 is made up of 11 amino acids. The CDR3 sequence is CSVLDYNEQFF. As DNA, the CDR3 is TGCAGCGTTTTGGACTACAATGAGCAGTTCTTC.

The rearrangement links TRBV12-5 to TRBJ2-1; D is undetermined. Trimming stripped 2 bases from V and 9 bases from J, with 8 bases between. The CDR3 contains 12 residues. Germline CDR1 is LGHNT and CDR2 is FRNRAP. CDR3 nucleotide sequence: TGTGCTAGTGGTTTGCCTACAACTGAGCAGTTCTTC. Translation: CASGLPTTEQFF.

In this sample, this clone is medium-sized. This chain joins TRBV29-1 and TRBJ1-1; D is undetermined. CDR1 and CDR2 (germline): SQVTM, ANQGSEA. This CDR3 comprises 12 residues. The ends were cut back, 2 bases at V and 1 base at J, with 5 bases in the middle. CDR3 loop: CSVELGNTEAFF. For the CDR3, the DNA is TGCAGCGTTGAATTGGGGAACACTGAAGCTTTCTTT. The complete variable domain, with remaining parts taken from reference TRBV29-1 and TRBJ1-1, reads SAVISQKPSRDICQRGTSLTIQCQVDSQVTMMFWYRQQPGQSLTLIATANQGSEATYESGFVIDKFPISRPNLTFSTLTVSNMSPEDSSIYLCSVELGNTEAFFGQGTRLTVV.